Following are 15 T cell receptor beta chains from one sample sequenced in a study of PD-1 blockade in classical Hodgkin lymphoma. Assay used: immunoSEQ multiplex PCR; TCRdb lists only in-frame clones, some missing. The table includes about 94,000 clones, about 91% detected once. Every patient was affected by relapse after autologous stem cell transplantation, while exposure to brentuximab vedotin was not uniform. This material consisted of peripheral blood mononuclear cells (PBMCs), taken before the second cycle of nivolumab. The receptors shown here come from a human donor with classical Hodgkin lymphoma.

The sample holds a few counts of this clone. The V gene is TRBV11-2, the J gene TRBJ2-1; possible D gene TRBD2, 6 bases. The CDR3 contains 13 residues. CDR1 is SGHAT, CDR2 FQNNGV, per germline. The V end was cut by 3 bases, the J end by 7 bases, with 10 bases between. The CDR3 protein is CASSLGLLNEQFF. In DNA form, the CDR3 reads TGTGCCAGCAGCTTGGGACTTCTTAATGAGCAGTTCTTC.

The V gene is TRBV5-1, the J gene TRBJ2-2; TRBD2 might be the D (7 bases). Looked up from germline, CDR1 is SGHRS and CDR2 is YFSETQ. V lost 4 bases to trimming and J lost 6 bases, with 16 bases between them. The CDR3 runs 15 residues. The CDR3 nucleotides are TGCGCCAGCAGCCCGATAGGGGGGGCCCCCGGGGAGCTGTTTTTT. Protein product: CASSPIGGAPGELFF. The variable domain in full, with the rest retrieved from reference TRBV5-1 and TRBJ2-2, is KAGVTQTPRYLIKTRGQQVTLSCSPISGHRSVSWYQQTPGQGLQFLFEYFSETQRNKGNFPGRFSGRQFSNSRSEMNVSTLELGDSALYLCASSPIGGAPGELFFGEGSRLTVL.

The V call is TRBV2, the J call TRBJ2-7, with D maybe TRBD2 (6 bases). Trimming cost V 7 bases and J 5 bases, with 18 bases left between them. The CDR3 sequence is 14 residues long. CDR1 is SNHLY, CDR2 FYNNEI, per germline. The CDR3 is CASNQPSAGNEQYF. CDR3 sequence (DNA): TGTGCCAGCAATCAACCGTCGGCGGGGAACGAGCAGTACTTC.

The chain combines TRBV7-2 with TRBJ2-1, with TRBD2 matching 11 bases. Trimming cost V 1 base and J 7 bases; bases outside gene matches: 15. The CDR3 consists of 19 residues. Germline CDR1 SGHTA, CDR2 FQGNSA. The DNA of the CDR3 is TGTGCCAGCAGCTTAGGACCCCCTTCCCTAGCGGGGGGATCGAATGAGCAGTTCTTC. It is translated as CASSLGPPSLAGGSNEQFF.

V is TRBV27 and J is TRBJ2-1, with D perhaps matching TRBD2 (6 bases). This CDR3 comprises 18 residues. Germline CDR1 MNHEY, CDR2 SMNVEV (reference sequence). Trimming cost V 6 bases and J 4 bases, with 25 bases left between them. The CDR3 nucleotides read TGTGCCAGCAGAAAAAGCACGACGGGACTCCCAACATACAATGAGCAGTTCTTC. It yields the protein CASRKSTTGLPTYNEQFF.

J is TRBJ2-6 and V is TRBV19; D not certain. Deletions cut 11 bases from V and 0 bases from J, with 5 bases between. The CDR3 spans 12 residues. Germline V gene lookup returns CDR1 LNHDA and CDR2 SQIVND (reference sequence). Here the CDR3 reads CAGSSGANVLTF. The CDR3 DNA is TGTGCCGGAAGCTCTGGGGCCAACGTCCTGACTTTC.

CDR3 residues: CASSFQVGTYEQYF. The CDR3 DNA sequence: TGCGCCAGCAGCTTTCAGGTAGGGACTTACGAGCAGTACTTC. The genes are TRBV5-1 and TRBJ2-7; possible D gene TRBD2, 6 bases. The V end was cut by 2 bases, the J end by 4 bases, with 13 bases between. Germline values: CDR1 SGHRS, CDR2 YFSETQ. CDR3 length: 14 amino acids.

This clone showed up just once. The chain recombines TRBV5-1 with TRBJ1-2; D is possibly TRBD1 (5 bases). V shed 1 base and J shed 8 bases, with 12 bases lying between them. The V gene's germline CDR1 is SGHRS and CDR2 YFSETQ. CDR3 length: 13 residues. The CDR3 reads CASSLIGAKGYTF. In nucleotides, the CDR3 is TGCGCCAGCAGCTTGATCGGGGCGAAAGGCTACACCTTC. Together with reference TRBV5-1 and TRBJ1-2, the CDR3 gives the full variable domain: KAGVTQTPRYLIKTRGQQVTLSCSPISGHRSVSWYQQTPGQGLQFLFEYFSETQRNKGNFPGRFSGRQFSNSRSEMNVSTLELGDSALYLCASSLIGAKGYTFGSGTRLTVV.

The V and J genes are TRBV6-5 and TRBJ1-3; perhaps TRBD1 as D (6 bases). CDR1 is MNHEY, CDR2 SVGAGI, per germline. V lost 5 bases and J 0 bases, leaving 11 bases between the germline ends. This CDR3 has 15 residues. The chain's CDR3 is CASSVNRASGNTIYF. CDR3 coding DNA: TGTGCCAGCAGTGTAAACAGGGCCTCTGGAAACACCATATATTTT.

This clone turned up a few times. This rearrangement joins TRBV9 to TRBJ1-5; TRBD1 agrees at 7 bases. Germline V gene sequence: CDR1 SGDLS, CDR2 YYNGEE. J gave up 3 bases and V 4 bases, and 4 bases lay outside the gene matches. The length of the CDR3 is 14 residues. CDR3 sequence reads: CASSPGQVNQPQHF. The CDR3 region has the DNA TGTGCCAGCAGCCCCGGACAGGTCAATCAGCCCCAGCATTTT.

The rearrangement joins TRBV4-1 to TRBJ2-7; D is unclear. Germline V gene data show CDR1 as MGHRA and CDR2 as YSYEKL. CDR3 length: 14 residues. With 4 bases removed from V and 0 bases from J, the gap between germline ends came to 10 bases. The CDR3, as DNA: TGCGCCAGCAGCCCCCCCAGTAACTCCTACGAGCAGTACTTC. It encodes CASSPPSNSYEQYF.

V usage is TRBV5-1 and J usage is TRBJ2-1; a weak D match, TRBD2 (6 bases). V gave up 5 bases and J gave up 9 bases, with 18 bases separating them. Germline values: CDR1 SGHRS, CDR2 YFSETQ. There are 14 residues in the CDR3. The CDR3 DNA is TGCGCCAGCAGTCTCGACGGGACTCTTAGTGAGCAGTTCTTC. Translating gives CASSLDGTLSEQFF.

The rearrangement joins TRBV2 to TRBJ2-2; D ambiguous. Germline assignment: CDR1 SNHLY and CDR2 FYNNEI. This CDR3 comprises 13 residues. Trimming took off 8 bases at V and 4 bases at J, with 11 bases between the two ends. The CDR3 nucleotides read TGTGCCAGCTCTACACCACCCACCGGGGAGCTGTTTTTT. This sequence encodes CASSTPPTGELFF.

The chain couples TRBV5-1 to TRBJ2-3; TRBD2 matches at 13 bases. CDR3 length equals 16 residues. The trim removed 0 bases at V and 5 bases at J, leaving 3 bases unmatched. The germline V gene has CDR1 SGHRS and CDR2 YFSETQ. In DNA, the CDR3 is TGCGCCAGCAGCTTGGCGGGACTAGCGGGAAGAGATACGCAGTATTTT. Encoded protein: CASSLAGLAGRDTQYF.

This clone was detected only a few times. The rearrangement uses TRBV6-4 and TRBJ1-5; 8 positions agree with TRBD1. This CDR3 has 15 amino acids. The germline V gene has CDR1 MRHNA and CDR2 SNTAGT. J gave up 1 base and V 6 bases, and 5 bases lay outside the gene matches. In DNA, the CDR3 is TGTGCCAGCAGGCAGGGGGCGCGGAGCAATCAGCCCCAGCATTTT. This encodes CASRQGARSNQPQHF.